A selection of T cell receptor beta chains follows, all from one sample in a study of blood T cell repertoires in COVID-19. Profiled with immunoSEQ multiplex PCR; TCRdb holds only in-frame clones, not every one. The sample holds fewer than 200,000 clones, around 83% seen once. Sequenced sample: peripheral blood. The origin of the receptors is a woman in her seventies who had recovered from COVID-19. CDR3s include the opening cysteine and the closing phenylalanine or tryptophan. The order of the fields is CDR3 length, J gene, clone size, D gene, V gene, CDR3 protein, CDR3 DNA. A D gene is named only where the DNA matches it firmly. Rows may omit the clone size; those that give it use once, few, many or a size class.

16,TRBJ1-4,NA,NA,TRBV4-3,CASSQDRRQGSEKLFF,TGCGCCAGCAGCCAAGACCGACGGCAGGGGAGTGAAAAACTGTTTTTT
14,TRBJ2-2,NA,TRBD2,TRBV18,CASSPLREPGELFF,TGTGCCAGCTCACCCCTGCGGGAGCCCGGGGAGCTGTTTTTT
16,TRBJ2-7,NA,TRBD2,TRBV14,CASSQVAPGREAEQYF,TGTGCCAGCAGCCAAGTAGCTCCGGGGCGGGAGGCTGAGCAGTACTTC
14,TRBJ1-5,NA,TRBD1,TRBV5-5,CASSSLTGWQPQHF,TGTGCCAGCAGCTCCCTGACAGGGTGGCAGCCCCAGCATTTT
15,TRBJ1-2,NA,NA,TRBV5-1,CARSPTLGGARGYTF,TGCGCCCGCAGCCCTACCCTGGGGGGGGCACGGGGCTACACCTTC
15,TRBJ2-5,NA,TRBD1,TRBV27,CASSPRTGWLETQYF,TGTGCCAGCAGTCCCCGGACAGGGTGGTTGGAGACCCAGTACTTC
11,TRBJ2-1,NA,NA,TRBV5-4,CASSEGPEQFF,TGTGCCAGCAGCGAGGGCCCAGAGCAGTTCTTC
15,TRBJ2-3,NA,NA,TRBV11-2,CASRTGPWGTDTQYF,TGTGCCAGCAGGACAGGCCCCTGGGGCACAGATACGCAGTATTTT
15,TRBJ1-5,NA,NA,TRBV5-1,CASSLWPVGNQPQHF,TGCGCCAGCAGCTTGTGGCCCGTGGGCAATCAGCCCCAGCATTTT
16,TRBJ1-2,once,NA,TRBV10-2,CASSESTRARLYGYTF,TGCGCCAGCAGTGAGTCCACCCGAGCCCGACTCTATGGCTACACCTTC
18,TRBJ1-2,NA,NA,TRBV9,CASSVWVGPLTANYGYTF,TGTGCCAGCAGCGTATGGGTAGGCCCTTTGACAGCTAACTATGGCTACACCTTC
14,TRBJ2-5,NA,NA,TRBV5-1,CASSLGQALETQYF,TGCGCCAGCAGCTTGGGGCAGGCCCTAGAGACCCAGTACTTC
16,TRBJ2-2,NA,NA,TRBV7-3,CASSLRVQGNTGELFF,TGTGCCAGCAGCTTAAGGGTCCAGGGGAACACCGGGGAGCTGTTTTTT
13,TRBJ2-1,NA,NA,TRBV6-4,CASSQQGGDEQFF,TGTGCCAGCAGCCAACAGGGGGGGGATGAGCAGTTCTTC
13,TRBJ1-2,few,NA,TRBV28,CASSRNPNYGYTF,TGTGCCAGCAGCAGGAACCCTAACTATGGCTACACCTTC
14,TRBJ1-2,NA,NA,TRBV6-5,CATHQAGVLYGYTF,TGTGCCACCCACCAGGCGGGGGTGCTTTATGGCTACACCTTC
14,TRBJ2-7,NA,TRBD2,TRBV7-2,CASSHREGVREQYF,TGTGCCAGCAGCCACCGGGAGGGGGTCCGCGAGCAGTACTTC
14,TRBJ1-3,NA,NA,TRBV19,CASTKGGVRNTIYF,TGTGCCAGTACCAAAGGGGGGGTCCGAAACACCATATATTTT
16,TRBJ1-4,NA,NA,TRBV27,CASSSRGGRVTEKLFF,TGTGCCAGCAGTTCAAGGGGCGGCAGGGTGACTGAAAAACTGTTTTTT
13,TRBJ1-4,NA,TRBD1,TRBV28,CASRGQGNEKLFF,TGTGCCAGTCGTGGACAGGGGAATGAAAAACTGTTTTTT
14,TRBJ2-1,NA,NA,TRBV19,CASSPLAGFGEQFF,TGTGCCAGTAGTCCTCTCGCAGGGTTTGGTGAGCAGTTCTTC
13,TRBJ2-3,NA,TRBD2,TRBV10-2,CASRAGGPDTQYF,TGCGCCAGCAGGGCGGGGGGGCCAGATACGCAGTATTTT
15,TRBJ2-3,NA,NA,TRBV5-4,CASSLDGAAGDTQYF,TGTGCCAGCAGCTTGGATGGTGCCGCCGGAGATACGCAGTATTTT
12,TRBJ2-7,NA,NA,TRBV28,CASSSSSYEQYF,TGTGCCAGCAGTTCGAGCTCCTACGAGCAGTACTTC
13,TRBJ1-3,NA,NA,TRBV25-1,CASRASSGNTIYF,TGTGCCAGCAGGGCATCCTCTGGAAACACCATATATTTT
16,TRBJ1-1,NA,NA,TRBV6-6,CASSYSGGAPPREAFF,TGTGCCAGCAGTTACTCTGGGGGGGCCCCCCCCAGGGAAGCTTTCTTT
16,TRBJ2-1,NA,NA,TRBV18,CASSPPQGSSYNEQFF,TGTGCCAGCTCACCACCCCAGGGGAGCTCCTACAATGAGCAGTTCTTC
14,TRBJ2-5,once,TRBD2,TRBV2,CANQLAGLRETQYF,TGTGCCAACCAGCTAGCGGGGCTCCGAGAGACCCAGTACTTC
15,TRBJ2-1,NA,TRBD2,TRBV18,CASSPLAGGPGEQFF,TGTGCCAGCTCACCACTAGCGGGAGGGCCCGGAGAGCAGTTCTTC
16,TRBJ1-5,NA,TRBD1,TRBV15,CATSRDPRQGGQPQHF,TGTGCCACCAGCAGAGACCCCCGACAGGGAGGTCAGCCCCAGCATTTT
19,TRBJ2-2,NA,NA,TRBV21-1,CASSKGRGKHRGNTGELFF,TGTGCCAGCAGCAAAGGAAGGGGAAAACACAGGGGGAACACCGGGGAGCTGTTTTTT